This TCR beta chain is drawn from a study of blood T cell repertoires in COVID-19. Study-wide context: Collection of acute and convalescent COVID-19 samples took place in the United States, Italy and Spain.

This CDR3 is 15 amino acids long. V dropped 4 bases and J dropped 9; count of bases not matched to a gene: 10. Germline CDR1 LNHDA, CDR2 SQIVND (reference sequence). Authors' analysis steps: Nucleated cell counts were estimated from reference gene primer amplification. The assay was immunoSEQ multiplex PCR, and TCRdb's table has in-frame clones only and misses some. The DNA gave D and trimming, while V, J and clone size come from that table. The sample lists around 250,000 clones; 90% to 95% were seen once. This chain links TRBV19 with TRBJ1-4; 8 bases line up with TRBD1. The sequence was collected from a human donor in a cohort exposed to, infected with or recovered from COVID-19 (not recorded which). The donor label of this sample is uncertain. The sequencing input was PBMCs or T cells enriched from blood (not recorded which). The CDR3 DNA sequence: TGTGCCAGTAGTACGCCGCGGACAGGGACCCAAAAACTGTTTTTT. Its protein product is CASSTPRTGTQKLFF.